This TCR beta chain emerged from a study of T cell responses to AZD1222 COVID-19 vaccine. The germline CDR1 and CDR2 sequences are SGDLS and YYNGEE. V lost 0 bases and J lost 4, with 11 bases in between. This CDR3 is built from 15 residues. Sequencing was performed with immunoSEQ multiplex PCR; in TCRdb, only in-frame clones are kept and a portion is missing. This sample has some 160,000 clones, with around 85% found just once. V is TRBV9 and J is TRBJ1-5; D gene uncertain. The sequenced sample was peripheral blood, obtained 28 days after the second AZD1222 dose. This receptor was obtained from an adult who received the AZD1222 COVID-19 vaccine. The CDR3 protein is CASSVGVGGNQPQHF. In DNA, the CDR3 is TGTGCCAGCAGCGTAGGGGTAGGTGGAAATCAGCCCCAGCATTTT.